A single sample is the source of the 13 T cell receptor beta chains below, sequenced in a study of human T cells and chemical hapten exposure. TCRdb re-derived calls from the RACE reads in MiXCR, one entry per CDR3 protein. The sample contains about 120,000 distinct CDR3 sequences, roughly an eighth of which appear only once. Indicated time point: patch test 1, 2 weeks after DPC sensitization. The treatment was: therapeutic diphenylcyclopropenone sensitization with weekly scalp DPC. The source material was whole blood, sampled in connection with sensitization to the hapten diphenylcyclopropenone (DPC). The receptors were gathered from a man between 18 and 35 years old with alopecia areata. Some clones in this sample may be carry-over from other donors' samples.

This clonotype was counted only a few times. The CDR3 loop is CASSYYGTGTRETQYF. The CDR3 DNA sequence: TGTGCCAGCAGTTACTACGGGACAGGGACGAGAGAGACCCAGTACTTC. This rearrangement joins TRBV6-5 to TRBJ2-5; 9 positions match TRBD1. The V segment lost 1 base and the J segment 4 bases; nucleotides outside the gene matches: 7. Germline V gene lookup returns CDR1 MNHEY and CDR2 SVGAGI. The CDR3 runs to 16 residues.

This clonotype was detected a few times. The V and J genes are TRBV12-3 or TRBV12-4 and TRBJ1-5; weak D call: TRBD1 (5 bases). The CDR3 contains 17 residues. V lost 7 bases and J 2 bases, leaving 21 bases between the germline ends. The DNA of the CDR3 is TGTGCCAGCACCCCCAGTAGAGGGGCGGAGGGCAATCAGCCCCAGCATTTT. This codes for CASTPSRGAEGNQPQHF.

In its sample, this clonotype was seen a few times. Here the CDR3 reads CASSVDAETTDTQYF. DNA for the CDR3: TGTGCCAGCAGTGTCGACGCGGAGACCACAGATACGCAGTATTTT. The chain employs TRBV2 and TRBJ2-3; D not certain. Trimming shortened V by 4 bases and J by 2 bases, and 13 bases separated the two germline ends. The length of the CDR3 is 15 residues. Germline loops: CDR1 SNHLY, CDR2 FYNNEI.

This clonotype was observed a handful of times. The chain carries TRBV7-3 and TRBJ2-2, with D perhaps matching TRBD1 (6 bases). Germline V gives CDR1 SGHTA, CDR2 FQGTGA. The CDR3 is 14 amino acids. V lost 4 bases and J 5 bases, leaving 11 bases between the germline ends. CDR3 bases: TGTGCCAGCAGCTCGCCAGGGGATACCGGGGAGCTGTTTTTT. It encodes CASSSPGDTGELFF.

The chain couples TRBV9 to TRBJ2-2; D call uncertain. The CDR3 extends over 16 amino acids. Germline CDR1 is SGDLS and CDR2 is YYNGEE. V lost 3 bases and J lost 1, with 13 bases in between. CDR3 DNA sequence: TGTGCCAGCAGCGCAGTGTCGAGTTTGAACACCGGGGAGCTGTTTTTT. It is translated as CASSAVSSLNTGELFF. The full variable domain, in which reference TRBV9 and TRBJ2-2 provide the parts outside the CDR3, is DSGVTQTPKHLITATGQRVTLRCSPRSGDLSVYWYQQSLDQGLQFLIQYYNGEERAKGNILERFSAQQFPDLHSELNLSSLELGDSALYFCASSAVSSLNTGELFFGEGSRLTVL.

This clonotype came up a few times. The chain couples TRBV6-2 or TRBV6-3 to TRBJ2-7, with a weak D call TRBD1 (5 bases). The CDR3 totals 13 residues. Between the trimmed V and J ends, which lost 2 bases and 4 bases, there was a span of 9 bases. Germline V CDR1 and CDR2: MNHEY, SVGEGT. The CDR3 spells CASSYPNRYEQYV. The CDR3 DNA follows: TGTGCCAGCAGTTACCCCAACAGGTACGAGCAGTACGTC.

This clonotype has a handful of counts. The rearrangement links TRBV5-1 to TRBJ1-1; D is uncertain. V was pared by 2 bases and J by 0 bases, with 5 bases between. Germline lookup yields CDR1 SGHRS and CDR2 YFSETQ. The CDR3 is 13 residues long. CDR3 protein: CASSFSMNTEAFF. The CDR3 DNA reads TGCGCCAGCAGCTTTTCTATGAACACTGAAGCTTTCTTT.

The chain joins TRBV7-9 to TRBJ2-5; D gene uncertain. With 2 bases removed from V and 5 bases from J, the gap between germline ends came to 9 bases. The CDR3 length is 13 residues. Germline V lookup: CDR1 SEHNR, CDR2 FQNEAQ (reference sequence). CDR3 sequence (DNA): TGTGCCAGCAGCTTATCTATATCGGAGACCCAGTACTTC. This gives the protein CASSLSISETQYF.

J is TRBJ1-5 and V is TRBV29-1, with TRBD1 as a possible D gene (5 bases). In germline, CDR1 is SQVTM, CDR2 ANQGSEA. Trimming took 4 bases from V and 3 from J, leaving 10 bases between them. The CDR3 length is 13 residues. In DNA form, the CDR3 reads TGCAGCGTTGGGGCAGGGATCAATCAGCCCCAGCATTTT. Translation: CSVGAGINQPQHF.

This clonotype was seen only a few times. The rearrangement uses TRBV10-3 and TRBJ2-1; 7 nucleotides match TRBD1. The CDR3 length is 14 residues. J gave up 9 bases and V 2 bases, and 7 bases lay outside the gene matches. The V gene's germline CDR1 is ENHRY and CDR2 SYGVKD. The CDR3 DNA reads TGTGCCATCAGTGAGGAGGGCCAGGGGGTTGAGCAGTTCTTC. Residues: CAISEEGQGVEQFF.

The gene calls are TRBV3-1 and TRBJ2-4; a weak D match, TRBD2 (5 bases). The CDR3 runs to 12 residues. Germline V gene lookup returns CDR1 LGHDT and CDR2 YNNKEL (reference sequence). Trimming took off 4 bases at V and 10 bases at J, with 11 bases between the two ends. CDR3 nucleotide sequence: TGTGCCAGCAGCCCACATGAGGGTATTCAGTACTTC. The encoded protein is CASSPHEGIQYF.

This clonotype was found a few times. V gene TRBV7-2 combines with J gene TRBJ1-1, with a tentative D call TRBD1 (6 bases). V was trimmed by 4 bases and J by 3 bases, leaving 9 bases between them. The CDR3 contains 13 residues. Germline V CDR1 and CDR2: SGHTA, FQGNSA. Written as DNA, the CDR3 is TGTGCCAGCAGCTACAGGGTCGACACTGAAGCTTTCTTT. This codes for CASSYRVDTEAFF.

This clonotype occurred many times. This sequence joins TRBV7-2 and TRBJ2-3, with TRBD2 matching over 7 bases. Germline lookup yields CDR1 SGHTA and CDR2 FQGNSA. V shed 4 bases, J shed 2 bases, and the junction held 3 bases outside the gene matches. This CDR3 has 14 residues. The CDR3 bases are TGTGCCAGCAGCTCTGGACTAGTCACAGATACGCAGTATTTT. Protein product: CASSSGLVTDTQYF.